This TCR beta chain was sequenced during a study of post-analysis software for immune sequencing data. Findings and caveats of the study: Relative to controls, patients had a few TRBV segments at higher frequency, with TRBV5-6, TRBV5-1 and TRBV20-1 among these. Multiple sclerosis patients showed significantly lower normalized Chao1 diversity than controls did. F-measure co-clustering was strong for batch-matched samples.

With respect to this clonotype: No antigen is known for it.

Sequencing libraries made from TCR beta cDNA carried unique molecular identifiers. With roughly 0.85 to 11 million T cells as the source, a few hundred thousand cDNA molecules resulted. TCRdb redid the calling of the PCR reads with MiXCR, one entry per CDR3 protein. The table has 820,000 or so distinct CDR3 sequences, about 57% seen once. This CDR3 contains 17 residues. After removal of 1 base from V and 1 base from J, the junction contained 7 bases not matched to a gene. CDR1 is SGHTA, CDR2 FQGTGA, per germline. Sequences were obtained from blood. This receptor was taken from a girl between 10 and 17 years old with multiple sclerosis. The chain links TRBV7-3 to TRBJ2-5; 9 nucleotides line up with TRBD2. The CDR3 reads CASSLNSGGRAQETQYF. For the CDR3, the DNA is TGTGCCAGCAGCTTAAACTCTGGCGGGAGGGCCCAAGAGACCCAGTACTTC.